This T cell receptor (beta chain) came from a study of T-cell reconstitution after alpha-beta-depleted transplantation in children. For TCRbeta, the library was prepared with unique molecular identifiers. From the PCR reads, TCRdb called clonotypes with MiXCR, one entry per CDR3 protein. This sample yields about 440,000 distinct CDR3 sequences, of which approximately 42% are seen a single time; roughly 27% belongs to the top ten. General study points: At around two months after transplant, the alpha-beta T cells were reportedly derived from several hundred expanded clones that came from non-depleted graft cells. T-cell counts and diversity at one year post-transplant came mainly from newly produced T cells. Surviving recipient T cells and thymic progenitors accounted for the high day-60 TCRbeta diversity observed in some patients.

CDR1 and CDR2 from the germline V gene are DFQATT and SNEGSKA (reference sequence). V lost 4 bases, J lost 13 bases, and 4 bases stayed unmatched. The CDR3 extends over 12 amino acids. This clonotype was observed once. Its target is not known. The chain is built from TRBV20-1 and TRBJ1-6; 10 bases are shared with TRBD1. This clonotype was obtained from a girl aged 2 to 10 with aplastic anemia, due to receive a stem cell transplant. The sequencing here drew on PBMCs, taken before TCRalphabeta/CD19-depleted stem cell transplant. The CDR3 reads CSAIDRGPPLHF. As DNA, the CDR3 is TGCAGTGCTATTGACAGGGGGCCGCCCCTCCACTTT.